The rows below give T cell receptor beta chains drawn from one sample of a study of shared clonotypes between healthy human individuals. Method: immunoSEQ multiplex PCR; TCRdb's copy keeps in-frame clones and lacks some. This sample has fewer than 1.8 million clones, with less than 99% found just once. What was sequenced was naive CD4+ T cells sorted from blood. The receptors come from a man aged 30-40 years in good health. The CDR3 runs from the conserved cysteine through the conserved F or W. Fields, in order: V gene, CDR3 length, J gene, D gene, clone size, CDR3 DNA, CDR3 protein. D genes are given only for firm matches. The size entry is marked missing in some rows and otherwise reads once, few, many or a size class.

>TRBV6-6|16|TRBJ1-5|TRBD1|-
TGTGCCAGCAGTTACTCGGACAGGGGCTCGGGTCAGCCCCAGCATTTT
CASSYSDRGSGQPQHF
>TRBV19|15|TRBJ2-7|-|-
TGTGCCAGTAGTATTCTCGGGGGAGGCTCCTACGAGCAGTACTTC
CASSILGGGSYEQYF
>TRBV5-4|15|TRBJ2-5|-|-
TGTGCCAGCAGCGGCCGACAGGGAGGGAAAGAGACCCAGTACTTC
CASSGRQGGKETQYF
>TRBV7-3|12|TRBJ2-1|-|once
TGTGCCAGCAGCCCCAACCCCAATGAGCAGTTCTTC
CASSPNPNEQFF
>TRBV18|14|TRBJ1-2|TRBD1|-
TGTGCCAGCCTGACAGGGGGCGTTAGCTATGGCTACACCTTC
CASLTGGVSYGYTF
>TRBV29-1|14|TRBJ1-2|TRBD1|-
TGCAGCGCTGGGACCGGGACAGGGGGTGACGGCTACACCTTC
CSAGTGTGGDGYTF
>TRBV5-5|16|TRBJ2-1|-|once
TGTGCCAGCAGCCGGGACGCGGCCTTCGTGAACAATGAGCAGTTCTTC
CASSRDAAFVNNEQFF
>TRBV9|14|TRBJ1-1|-|-
TGTGCCAGCAGCGTAGCTGGGAAGAACACTGAAGCTTTCTTT
CASSVAGKNTEAFF
>TRBV29-1|16|TRBJ2-2|TRBD2|-
TGCAGCGTCCTTCCGGGACTAGCGGGAGGATCCGGGGAGCTGTTTTTT
CSVLPGLAGGSGELFF
>TRBV5-1|16|TRBJ2-1|TRBD2|-
TGCGCCAGCAGCTTCCGGACTAGCGGGAGGGGAGGTGAGCAGTTCTTC
CASSFRTSGRGGEQFF
>TRBV6-5|14|TRBJ1-1|-|-
TGTGCCAGCAGTTACGGAGCGGGGTACACTGAAGCTTTCTTT
CASSYGAGYTEAFF
>TRBV19|14|TRBJ2-5|TRBD2|once
TGTGCCAGTTCAACTAGCGCCTCACAAGAGACCCAGTACTTC
CASSTSASQETQYF
>TRBV13|15|TRBJ2-3|-|-
TGTGCCAGCAGCAAAAGACAGGAAAGCACAGATACGCAGTATTTT
CASSKRQESTDTQYF
>TRBV9|12|TRBJ2-2|-|-
TGTGCCAGCAGCGTAGGCGGCGGGGAGCTGTTTTTT
CASSVGGGELFF
>TRBV9|16|TRBJ2-2|-|-
TGTGCCAGCAGCGTAGGGAGTGAAATTTCTGTAGGGGAGCTGTTTTTT
CASSVGSEISVGELFF
>TRBV28|13|TRBJ2-7|-|-
TGTGCCAGCAGTTTAATTCGACCCTACGAGCAGTACTTC
CASSLIRPYEQYF
>TRBV27|14|TRBJ2-1|-|-
TGTGCCAGCAGTTTTTGGCAGGACTACAATGAGCAGTTCTTC
CASSFWQDYNEQFF
>TRBV9|16|TRBJ2-2|-|-
TGTGCCAGCAGCGTAGGATCGCGGGGAGGCGGTGGGGAGCTGTTTTTT
CASSVGSRGGGGELFF
>TRBV5-1|15|TRBJ1-2|TRBD1|-
TGCGCCAGCAGCCTCGGACAGGGGGCGAACTATGGCTACACCTTC
CASSLGQGANYGYTF
>TRBV2|15|TRBJ2-6|TRBD1|-
TGTGCCAGCAGCGGGGACAGGGCTGGGGCCAACGTCCTGACTTTC
CASSGDRAGANVLTF
>TRBV7-2|13|TRBJ1-1|-|-
TGTGCCACCCGTACGACTTTTGACACTGAAGCTTTCTTT
CATRTTFDTEAFF
>TRBV10-2|17|TRBJ2-2|TRBD2|-
TGCGCCAGCAGAGGACGACTAGCGGGACCCTTAGTGGGGGAGCTGTTTTTT
CASRGRLAGPLVGELFF
>TRBV6-5|14|TRBJ2-7|-|-
TGTGCCAGCAGTTACCGATCTAGCAGGGGCGAGCAGTACTTC
CASSYRSSRGEQYF
>TRBV5-5|14|TRBJ2-2|-|-
TGTGCCAGCAGCTTGGATCCGAACACCGGGGAGCTGTTTTTT
CASSLDPNTGELFF
>TRBV5-1|13|TRBJ1-4|-|-
TGCGCCAGCAGCTTGGCAGTGAATGAAAAACTGTTTTTT
CASSLAVNEKLFF
>TRBV28|19|TRBJ2-6|-|-
TGTGCCAGCAGACACTCCGCCGGAGCTAAGGGGACTGGGGCCAACGTCCTGACTTTC
CASRHSAGAKGTGANVLTF
>TRBV7-2|16|TRBJ1-2|-|-
TGTGCCAGCAGCCCAGGGGACGTACGGGGGCGGGATGGCTACACCTTC
CASSPGDVRGRDGYTF
>TRBV30|13|TRBJ2-7|-|-
TGTGCCTGGAGTGTAGGGACGGCCTACGAGCAGTACTTC
CAWSVGTAYEQYF
>TRBV7-2|13|TRBJ2-5|TRBD1|-
TGTGCCAGCAGCGGCCACAGGGGCGCGACCCAGTACTTC
CASSGHRGATQYF
>TRBV27|12|TRBJ1-1|-|-
TGTGCCAGCAGTAGCGTGAACACTGAAGCTTTCTTT
CASSSVNTEAFF
>TRBV10-3|12|TRBJ1-1|-|once
TGTGCCATCAGTCGCCCGAACACTGAAGCTTTCTTT
CAISRPNTEAFF
>TRBV10-2|15|TRBJ2-3|-|-
TGCGCCAGCAGTGGGGTTACAACAGGCGGGTATACGCAGTATTTT
CASSGVTTGGYTQYF
>TRBV5-1|15|TRBJ2-5|TRBD1|-
TGCGCCAGCCGCTTCGGGACAGTTACGGAAGAGACCCAGTACTTC
CASRFGTVTEETQYF
>TRBV29-1|10|TRBJ1-1|-|-
TGCAGCGTCGAGAACACTGAAGCTTTCTTT
CSVENTEAFF
>TRBV28|13|TRBJ1-4|TRBD1|-
TGTGCCAGCAGTTTAGGGACAGGGGGAAAACTGTTTTTT
CASSLGTGGKLFF
>TRBV5-5|16|TRBJ1-2|-|-
TGTGCCAGCAGCAATAGTAATCTCGGTGGCAGCTATGGCTACACCTTC
CASSNSNLGGSYGYTF
>TRBV5-5|14|TRBJ2-5|-|-
TGTGCCAGCAGCTTCCAGGGTTACCAAGAGACCCAGTACTTC
CASSFQGYQETQYF
>TRBV9|16|TRBJ2-2|-|-
TGTGCCAGCAGCGTAGAACCGGGGGAATACACCGGGGAGCTGTTTTTT
CASSVEPGEYTGELFF
>TRBV25-1|17|TRBJ2-1|-|-
TGTGCCAGCAGTCCCCTAGGGTCTAGTCTTGGCACAGCTGAGCAGTTCTTC
CASSPLGSSLGTAEQFF
>TRBV14|13|TRBJ2-1|-|-
TGTGCCAGCAGCCAAGAACTTAGCAGTGAGCAGTTCTTC
CASSQELSSEQFF
>TRBV5-4|16|TRBJ2-7|TRBD2|-
TGTGCCAGCAGCTTCCCTAGCGGAGGGCCCTACGAGGAGCAGTACTTC
CASSFPSGGPYEEQYF
>TRBV28|11|TRBJ1-5|-|-
TGTGCCAGCAGTTCCCGCGGGCCCCAGCATTTT
CASSSRGPQHF
>TRBV4-3|14|TRBJ2-4|TRBD2|-
TGCGCCAGCAGCCTCACTACGGGGGGAAACATTCAGTACTTC
CASSLTTGGNIQYF
>TRBV29-1|15|TRBJ2-2|TRBD2|-
TGCAGCGTTGGGGATAAGCGGGGGAACACCGGGGAGCTGTTTTTT
CSVGDKRGNTGELFF
>TRBV2|13|TRBJ2-7|-|-
TGTGCCAGCAGCAGGGACAACCCCTACGAGCAGTACTTC
CASSRDNPYEQYF
>TRBV5-1|15|TRBJ2-2|TRBD2|-
TGCGCCAGCAGACGGGACTACTGGGGTACCGGGGAGCTGTTTTTT
CASRRDYWGTGELFF
>TRBV29-1|14|TRBJ2-1|TRBD1|-
TGCAGCGCGTCGACAGGGGGCCTTTACAATGAGCAGTTCTTC
CSASTGGLYNEQFF
>TRBV11-2|13|TRBJ2-7|-|-
TGTGCCAGCAGCGCGGGCCCTTTCTACGAGCAGTACTTC
CASSAGPFYEQYF
>TRBV2|13|TRBJ1-4|-|once
TGTGCCAGCAGTCTTGGCAGGAATGAAAAACTGTTTTTT
CASSLGRNEKLFF
>TRBV6-1|17|TRBJ2-1|-|-
TGTGCCAGCAGTGAAGCGCGGTGGGGGAACCATAACAATGAGCAGTTCTTC
CASSEARWGNHNNEQFF
>TRBV15|14|TRBJ2-7|-|-
TGTGCCACCAGCAGAGATTGGGTCACCTACGAGCAGTACTTC
CATSRDWVTYEQYF
>TRBV2|15|TRBJ2-2|TRBD2|-
TGTGCCAGCAGTGGAGCGGGAGTGGACACCGGGGAGCTGTTTTTT
CASSGAGVDTGELFF
>TRBV12-5|19|TRBJ2-1|TRBD2|-
TGTGCTAGTGGTTTGGTACTTGGACTAGCCCAGCCCACTGGGAATGAGCAGTTCTTC
CASGLVLGLAQPTGNEQFF
>TRBV18|16|TRBJ2-4|-|-
TGTGCCAGCTCCCCCCCGTGGGGTTCGGCCAAAAACATTCAGTACTTC
CASSPPWGSAKNIQYF
>TRBV9|17|TRBJ2-7|TRBD2|-
TGTGCCAGCAGCCCGCAGTCCGGAGGACTAGCCTACTACGAGCAGTACTTC
CASSPQSGGLAYYEQYF